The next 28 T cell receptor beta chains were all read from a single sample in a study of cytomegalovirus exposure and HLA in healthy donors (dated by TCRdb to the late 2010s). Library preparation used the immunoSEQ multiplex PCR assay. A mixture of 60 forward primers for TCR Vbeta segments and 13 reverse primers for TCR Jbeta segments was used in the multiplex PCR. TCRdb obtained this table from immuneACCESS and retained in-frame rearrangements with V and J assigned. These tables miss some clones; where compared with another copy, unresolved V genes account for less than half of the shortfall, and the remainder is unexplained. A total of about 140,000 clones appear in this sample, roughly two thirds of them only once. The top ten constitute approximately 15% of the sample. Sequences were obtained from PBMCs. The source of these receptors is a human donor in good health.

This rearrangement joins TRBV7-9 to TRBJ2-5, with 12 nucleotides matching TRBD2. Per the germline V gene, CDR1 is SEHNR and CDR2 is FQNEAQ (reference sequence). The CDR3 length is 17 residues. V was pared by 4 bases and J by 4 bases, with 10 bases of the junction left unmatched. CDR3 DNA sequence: TGTGCCAGCAGCTACCCCCCTAGCGGGAGGGCCACAGAGACCCAGTACTTC. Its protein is CASSYPPSGRATETQYF.

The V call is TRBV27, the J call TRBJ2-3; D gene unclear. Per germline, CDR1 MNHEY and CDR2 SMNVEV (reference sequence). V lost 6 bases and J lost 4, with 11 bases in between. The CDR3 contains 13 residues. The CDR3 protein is CASSHSRADTQYF. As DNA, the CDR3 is TGTGCCAGCAGCCATTCAAGAGCAGATACGCAGTATTTT.

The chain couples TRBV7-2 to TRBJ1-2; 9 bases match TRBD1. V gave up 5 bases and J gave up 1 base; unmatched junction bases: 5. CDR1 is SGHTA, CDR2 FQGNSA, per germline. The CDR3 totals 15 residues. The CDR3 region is CASSIGTGNNYGYTF. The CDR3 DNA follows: TGTGCCAGCAGCATTGGGACAGGGAATAACTATGGCTACACCTTC. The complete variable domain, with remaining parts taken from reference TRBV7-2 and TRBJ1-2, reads GAGVSQSPSNKVTEKGKDVELRCDPISGHTALYWYRQSLGQGLEFLIYFQGNSAPDKSGLPSDRFSAERTGGSVSTLTIQRTQQEDSAVYLCASSIGTGNNYGYTFGSGTRLTVV.

The CDR3 DNA reads as TGTGCCAGCTCTCGGGACAGAGCCTACGAGCAGTACTTC. As protein: CASSRDRAYEQYF. The chain employs TRBV18 and TRBJ2-7; TRBD1 matches 7 bases. J lost 2 bases, V lost 6 bases, and 4 bases had no gene match. The CDR3 length is 13 residues. CDR1 is KGHSH and CDR2 is LQKENI in the germline V gene.

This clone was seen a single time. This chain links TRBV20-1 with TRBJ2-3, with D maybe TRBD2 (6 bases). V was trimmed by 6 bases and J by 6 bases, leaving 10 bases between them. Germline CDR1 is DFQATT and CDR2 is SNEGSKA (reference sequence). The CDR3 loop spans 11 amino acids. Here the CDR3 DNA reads TGCAGTGCGGCGGGGACGGATACGCAGTATTTT. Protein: CSAAGTDTQYF.

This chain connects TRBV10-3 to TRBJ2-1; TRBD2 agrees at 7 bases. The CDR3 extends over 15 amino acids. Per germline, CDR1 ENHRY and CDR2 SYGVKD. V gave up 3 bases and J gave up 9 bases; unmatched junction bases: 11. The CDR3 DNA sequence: TGTGCCATCAGTGAACGACGGACTAGTGAGGCTGAGCAGTTCTTC. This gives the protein CAISERRTSEAEQFF.

In DNA form, the CDR3 reads TGCAGTGCTGGGACAGTGCAAAGGCAGTACTTC. It codes for CSAGTVQRQYF. The genes are TRBV20-1 and TRBJ2-7; 7 bases fit TRBD1. The CDR3 runs to 11 residues. CDR1 and CDR2 (germline): DFQATT, SNEGSKA (reference sequence). V shed 5 bases, J shed 9 bases, and the junction held 7 bases outside the gene matches.

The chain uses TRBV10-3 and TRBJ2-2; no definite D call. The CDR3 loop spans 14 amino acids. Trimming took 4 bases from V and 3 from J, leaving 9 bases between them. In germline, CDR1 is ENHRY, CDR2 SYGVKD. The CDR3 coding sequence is TGTGCCATCAGTGTTGGTACGGACACCGGGGAGCTGTTTTTT. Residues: CAISVGTDTGELFF.

CDR3 in DNA: TGTGCCACCCTGGGGGCGAGGGATGAGCAGTTCTTC. It translates to CATLGARDEQFF. The chain links TRBV10-3 to TRBJ2-1; D might be TRBD1 (6 bases). V lost 10 bases and J lost 8, with 15 bases in between. Germline CDR1 reads ENHRY; CDR2 reads SYGVKD. This CDR3 is built from 12 residues.

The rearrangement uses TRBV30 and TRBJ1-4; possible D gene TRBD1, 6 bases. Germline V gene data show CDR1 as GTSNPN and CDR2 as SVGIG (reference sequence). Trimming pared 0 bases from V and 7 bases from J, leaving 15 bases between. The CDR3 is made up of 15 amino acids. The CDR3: CAWSVPVGGPEKLFF. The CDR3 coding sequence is TGTGCCTGGAGTGTACCGGTGGGGGGGCCTGAAAAACTGTTTTTT.

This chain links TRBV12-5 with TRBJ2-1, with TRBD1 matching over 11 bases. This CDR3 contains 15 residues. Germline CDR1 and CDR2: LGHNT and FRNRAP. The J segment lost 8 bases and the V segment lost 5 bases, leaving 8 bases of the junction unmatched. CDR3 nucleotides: TGTGCTAGTGGTCCGCGGGACAGGGGGAGTGATGAGCAGTTCTTC. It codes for CASGPRDRGSDEQFF.

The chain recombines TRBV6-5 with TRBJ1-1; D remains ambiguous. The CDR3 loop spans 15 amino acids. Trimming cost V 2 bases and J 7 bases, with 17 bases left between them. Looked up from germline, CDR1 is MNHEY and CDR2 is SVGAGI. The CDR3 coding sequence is TGTGCCAGCAGTTACCAGACACCGATCCCCGGTGAAGCTTTCTTT. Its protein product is CASSYQTPIPGEAFF.

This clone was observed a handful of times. The CDR3 region is CASSLLAGGLGETQYF. The CDR3 DNA reads TGCGCCAGCAGCTTGCTAGCGGGAGGTTTGGGAGAGACCCAGTACTTC. This chain links TRBV5-1 with TRBJ2-5, with 11 bases that match TRBD2. The V and J ends lost 1 base and 4 bases, in that order; junction bases with no gene match: 6. This CDR3 has 16 amino acids. Germline V CDR1 and CDR2: SGHRS, YFSETQ.

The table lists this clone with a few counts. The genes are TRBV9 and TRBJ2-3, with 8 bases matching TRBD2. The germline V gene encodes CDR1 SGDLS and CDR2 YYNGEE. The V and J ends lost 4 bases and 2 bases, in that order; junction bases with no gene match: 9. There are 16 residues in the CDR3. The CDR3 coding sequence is TGTGCCAGCAGCCCCGGATTAGCGGGATACACAGATACGCAGTATTTT. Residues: CASSPGLAGYTDTQYF. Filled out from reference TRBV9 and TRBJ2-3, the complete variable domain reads DSGVTQTPKHLITATGQRVTLRCSPRSGDLSVYWYQQSLDQGLQFLIQYYNGEERAKGNILERFSAQQFPDLHSELNLSSLELGDSALYFCASSPGLAGYTDTQYFGPGTRLTVL.

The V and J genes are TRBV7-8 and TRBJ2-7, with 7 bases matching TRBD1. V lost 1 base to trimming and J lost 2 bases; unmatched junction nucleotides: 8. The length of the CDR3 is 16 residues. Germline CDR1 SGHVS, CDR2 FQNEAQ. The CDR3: CASSLEARDRAYEQYF. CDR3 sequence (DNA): TGTGCCAGCAGCTTAGAGGCCCGGGACAGAGCCTACGAGCAGTACTTC.

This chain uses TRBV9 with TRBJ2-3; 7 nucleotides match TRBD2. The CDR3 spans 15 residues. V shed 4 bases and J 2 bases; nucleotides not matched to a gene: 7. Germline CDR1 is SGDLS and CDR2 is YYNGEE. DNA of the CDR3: TGTGCCAGCAGCCCCGAGGGACTATACACAGATACGCAGTATTTT. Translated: CASSPEGLYTDTQYF.

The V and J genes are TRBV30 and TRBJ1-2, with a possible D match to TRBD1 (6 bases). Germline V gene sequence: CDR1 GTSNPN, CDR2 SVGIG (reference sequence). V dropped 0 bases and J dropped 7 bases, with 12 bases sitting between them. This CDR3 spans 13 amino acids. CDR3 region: CAWSVRGAGGYTF. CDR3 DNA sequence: TGTGCCTGGAGTGTACGGGGGGCGGGTGGCTACACCTTC.

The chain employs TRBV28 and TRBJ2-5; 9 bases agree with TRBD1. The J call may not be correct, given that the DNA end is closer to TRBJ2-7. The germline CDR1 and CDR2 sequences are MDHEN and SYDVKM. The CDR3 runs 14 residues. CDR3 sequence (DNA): TGTGCCAGCAGTTTAACAGGGGGCAAATACGAGCAGTACTTC. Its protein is CASSLTGGKYEQYF.

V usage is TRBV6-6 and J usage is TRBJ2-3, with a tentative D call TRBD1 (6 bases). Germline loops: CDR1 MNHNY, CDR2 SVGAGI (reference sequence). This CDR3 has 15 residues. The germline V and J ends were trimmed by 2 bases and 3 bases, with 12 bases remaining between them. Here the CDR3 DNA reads TGTGCCAGCAGTTACAGGGGGATTAGGACAGATACGCAGTATTTT. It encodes CASSYRGIRTDTQYF.

CDR3 region: CASSVVRDTQYF. In nucleotides, the CDR3 is TGTGCCAGCAGCGTAGTCCGAGATACGCAGTATTTT. The chain is built from TRBV9 and TRBJ2-3; D call uncertain. The V end was cut by 0 bases, the J end by 5 bases, with 4 bases between. Germline V gene sequence: CDR1 SGDLS, CDR2 YYNGEE. The CDR3 totals 12 residues. Combining the CDR3 with reference TRBV9 and TRBJ2-3 gives the whole variable domain DSGVTQTPKHLITATGQRVTLRCSPRSGDLSVYWYQQSLDQGLQFLIQYYNGEERAKGNILERFSAQQFPDLHSELNLSSLELGDSALYFCASSVVRDTQYFGPGTRLTVL.

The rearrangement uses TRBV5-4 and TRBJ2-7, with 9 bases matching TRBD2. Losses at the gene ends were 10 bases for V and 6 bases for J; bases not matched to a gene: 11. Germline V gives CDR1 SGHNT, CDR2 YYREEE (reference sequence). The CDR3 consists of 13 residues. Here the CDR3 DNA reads TGTGCCGCTGGGGGTGCGGGGGGGCGCGAGCAGTACTTC. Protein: CAAGGAGGREQYF.

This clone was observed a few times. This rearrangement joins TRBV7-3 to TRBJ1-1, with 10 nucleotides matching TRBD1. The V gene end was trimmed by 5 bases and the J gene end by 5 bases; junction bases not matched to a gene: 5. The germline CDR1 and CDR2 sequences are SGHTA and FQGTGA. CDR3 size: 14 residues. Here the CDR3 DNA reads TGTGCCAGCAGCAACCGGGACAGGGGTACTGAAGCTTTCTTT. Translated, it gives CASSNRDRGTEAFF.

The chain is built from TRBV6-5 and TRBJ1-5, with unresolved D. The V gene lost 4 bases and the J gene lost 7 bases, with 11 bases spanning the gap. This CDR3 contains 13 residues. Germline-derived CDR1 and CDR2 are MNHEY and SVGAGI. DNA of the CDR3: TGTGCCAGCAGTTCCACGGGAGGGCAGCCCCAGCATTTT. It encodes CASSSTGGQPQHF.

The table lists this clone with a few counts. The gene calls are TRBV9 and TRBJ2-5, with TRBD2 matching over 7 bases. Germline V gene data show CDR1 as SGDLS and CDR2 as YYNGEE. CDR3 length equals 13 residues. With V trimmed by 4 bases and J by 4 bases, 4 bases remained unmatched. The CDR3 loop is CASSMTSSETQYF. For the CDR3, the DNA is TGTGCCAGCAGCATGACTAGCTCAGAGACCCAGTACTTC.

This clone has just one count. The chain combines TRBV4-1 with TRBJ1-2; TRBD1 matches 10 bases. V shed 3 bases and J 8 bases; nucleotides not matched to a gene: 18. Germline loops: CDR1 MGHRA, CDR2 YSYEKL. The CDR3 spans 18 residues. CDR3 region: CASSHSGKDRGSRSGYTF. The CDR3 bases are TGCGCCAGCAGCCATTCCGGTAAGGACAGGGGGTCCAGAAGCGGCTACACCTTC.

In nucleotides, the CDR3 is TGTGCCAGCAGTTTGGGGGGGTCGGGGGAGCAGTACTTC. Its protein is CASSLGGSGEQYF. This chain links TRBV27 with TRBJ2-7; 7 nucleotides agree with TRBD2. This CDR3 contains 13 residues. Germline V gene data show CDR1 as MNHEY and CDR2 as SMNVEV (reference sequence). Trimming at V came to 3 bases and at J to 7 bases, leaving 6 bases not matched to a gene.

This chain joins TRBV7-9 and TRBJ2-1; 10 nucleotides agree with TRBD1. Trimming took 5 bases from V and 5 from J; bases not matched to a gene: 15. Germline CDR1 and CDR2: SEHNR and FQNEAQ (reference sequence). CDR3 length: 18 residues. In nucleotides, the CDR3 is TGTGCCAGCAGCCCCCGACGTGTCGACAGGGGGCTAAACAATGAGCAGTTCTTC. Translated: CASSPRRVDRGLNNEQFF.

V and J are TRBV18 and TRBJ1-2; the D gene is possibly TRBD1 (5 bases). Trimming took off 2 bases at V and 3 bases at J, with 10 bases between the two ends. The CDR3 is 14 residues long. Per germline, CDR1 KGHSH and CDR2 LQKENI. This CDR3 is CASSPLGGDYGYTF. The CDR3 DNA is TGTGCCAGCTCACCATTAGGAGGGGACTATGGCTACACCTTC.